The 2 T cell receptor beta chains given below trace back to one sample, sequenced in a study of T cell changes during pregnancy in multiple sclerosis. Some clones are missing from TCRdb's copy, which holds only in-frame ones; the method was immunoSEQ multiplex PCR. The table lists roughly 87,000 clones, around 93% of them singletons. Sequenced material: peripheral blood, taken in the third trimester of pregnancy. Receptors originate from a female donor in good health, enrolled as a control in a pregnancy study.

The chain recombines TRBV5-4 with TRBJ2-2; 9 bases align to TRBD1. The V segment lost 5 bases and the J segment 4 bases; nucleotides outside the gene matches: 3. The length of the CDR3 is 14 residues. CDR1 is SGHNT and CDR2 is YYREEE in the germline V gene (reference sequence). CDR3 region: CASRADRGTGELFF. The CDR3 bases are TGTGCCAGCAGAGCGGACAGGGGCACCGGGGAGCTGTTTTTT. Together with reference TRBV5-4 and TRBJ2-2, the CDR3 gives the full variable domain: ETGVTQSPTHLIKTRGQQVTLRCSSQSGHNTVSWYQQALGQGPQFIFQYYREEENGRGNFPPRFSGLQFPNYSSELNVNALELDDSALYLCASRADRGTGELFFGEGSRLTVL.

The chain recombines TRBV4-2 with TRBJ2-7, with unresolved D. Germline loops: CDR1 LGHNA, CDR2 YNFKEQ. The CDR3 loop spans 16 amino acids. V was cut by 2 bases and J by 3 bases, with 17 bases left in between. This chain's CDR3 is CASSQSPSGSFYEQYF. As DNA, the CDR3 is TGTGCCAGCAGCCAATCACCCTCTGGTAGCTTCTACGAGCAGTACTTC.